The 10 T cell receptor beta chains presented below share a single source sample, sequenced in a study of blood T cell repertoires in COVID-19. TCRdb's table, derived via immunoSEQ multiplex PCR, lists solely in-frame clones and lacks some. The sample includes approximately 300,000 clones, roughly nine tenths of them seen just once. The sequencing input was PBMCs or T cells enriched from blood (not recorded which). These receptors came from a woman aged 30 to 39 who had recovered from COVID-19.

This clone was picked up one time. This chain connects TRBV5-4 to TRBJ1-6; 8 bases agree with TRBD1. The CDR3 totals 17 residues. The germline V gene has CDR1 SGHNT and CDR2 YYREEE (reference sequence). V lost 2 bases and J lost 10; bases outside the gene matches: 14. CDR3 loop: CASSFDRTGIISSPLHF. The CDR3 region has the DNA TGTGCCAGCAGCTTCGACCGGACAGGGATTATTTCCTCACCCCTCCACTTT. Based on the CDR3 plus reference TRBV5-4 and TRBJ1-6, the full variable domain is ETGVTQSPTHLIKTRGQQVTLRCSSQSGHNTVSWYQQALGQGPQFIFQYYREEENGRGNFPPRFSGLQFPNYSSELNVNALELDDSALYLCASSFDRTGIISSPLHFGNGTRLTVT.

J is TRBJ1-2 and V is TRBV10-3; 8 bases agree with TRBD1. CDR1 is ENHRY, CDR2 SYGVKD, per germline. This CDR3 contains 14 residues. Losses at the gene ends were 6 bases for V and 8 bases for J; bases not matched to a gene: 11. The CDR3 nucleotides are TGTGCCATCAGCCCGGACAGGGCCAGTGGGGGCTACACCTTC. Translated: CAISPDRASGGYTF.

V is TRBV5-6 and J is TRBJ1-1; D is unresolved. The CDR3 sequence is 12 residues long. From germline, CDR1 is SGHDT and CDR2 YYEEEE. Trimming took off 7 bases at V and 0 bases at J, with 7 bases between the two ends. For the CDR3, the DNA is TGTGCCAGCTCCTTTATGAACACTGAAGCTTTCTTT. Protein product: CASSFMNTEAFF. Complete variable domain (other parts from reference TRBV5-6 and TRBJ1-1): DAGVTQSPTHLIKTRGQQVTLRCSPKSGHDTVSWYQQALGQGPQFIFQYYEEEERQRGNFPDRFSGHQFPNYSSELNVNALLLGDSALYLCASSFMNTEAFFGQGTRLTVV.

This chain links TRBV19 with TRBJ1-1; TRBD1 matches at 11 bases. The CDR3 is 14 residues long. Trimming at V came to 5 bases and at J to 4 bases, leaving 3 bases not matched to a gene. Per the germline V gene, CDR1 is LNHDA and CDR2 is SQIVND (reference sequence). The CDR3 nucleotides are TGTGCCAGTAGTCGAGGACAGGGGGCCACTGAAGCTTTCTTT. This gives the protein CASSRGQGATEAFF. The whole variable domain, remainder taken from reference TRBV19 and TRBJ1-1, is DGGITQSPKYLFRKEGQNVTLSCEQNLNHDAMYWYRQDPGQGLRLIYYSQIVNDFQKGDIAEGYSVSREKKESFPLTVTSAQKNPTAFYLCASSRGQGATEAFFGQGTRLTVV.

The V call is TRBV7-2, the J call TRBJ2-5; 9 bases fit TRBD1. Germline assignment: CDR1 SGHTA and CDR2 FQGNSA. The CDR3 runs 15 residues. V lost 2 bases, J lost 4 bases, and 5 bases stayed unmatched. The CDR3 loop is CASSLLQGARETQYF. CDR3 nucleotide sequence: TGTGCCAGCAGCTTATTACAGGGGGCTAGAGAGACCCAGTACTTC.

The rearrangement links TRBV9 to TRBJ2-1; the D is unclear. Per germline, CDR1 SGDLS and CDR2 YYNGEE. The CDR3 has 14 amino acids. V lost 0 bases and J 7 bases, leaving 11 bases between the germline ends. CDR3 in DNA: TGTGCCAGCAGCGTAGCTGTAAGTCTAAATGAGCAGTTCTTC. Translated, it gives CASSVAVSLNEQFF.

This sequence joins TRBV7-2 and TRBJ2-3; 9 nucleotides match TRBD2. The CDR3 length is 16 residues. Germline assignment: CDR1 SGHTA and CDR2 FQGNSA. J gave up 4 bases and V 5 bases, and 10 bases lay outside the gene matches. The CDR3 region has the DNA TGTGCCAGCAGCCGGCTAGCGGGGTCGGTGGCAGATACGCAGTATTTT. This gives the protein CASSRLAGSVADTQYF.

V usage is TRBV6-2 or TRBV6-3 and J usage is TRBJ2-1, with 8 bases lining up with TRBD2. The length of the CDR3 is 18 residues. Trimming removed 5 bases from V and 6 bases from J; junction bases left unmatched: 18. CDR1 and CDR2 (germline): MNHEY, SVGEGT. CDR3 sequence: CASSVGHLRKREINEQFF. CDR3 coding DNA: TGTGCCAGCAGTGTCGGACACCTCCGTAAGCGGGAGATCAATGAGCAGTTCTTC.

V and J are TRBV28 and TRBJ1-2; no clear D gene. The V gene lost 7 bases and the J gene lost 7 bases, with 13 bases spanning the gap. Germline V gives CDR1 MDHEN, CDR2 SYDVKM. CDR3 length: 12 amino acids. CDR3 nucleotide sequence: TGTGCCAGCAAATTGGGAGGAGGTGGCTACACCTTC. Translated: CASKLGGGGYTF.

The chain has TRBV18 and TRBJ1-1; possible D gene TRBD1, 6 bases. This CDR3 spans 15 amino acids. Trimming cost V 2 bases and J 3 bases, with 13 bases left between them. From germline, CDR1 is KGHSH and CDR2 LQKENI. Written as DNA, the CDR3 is TGTGCCAGCTCACCAGAGCAGGGGCCGTACACTGAAGCTTTCTTT. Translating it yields CASSPEQGPYTEAFF.